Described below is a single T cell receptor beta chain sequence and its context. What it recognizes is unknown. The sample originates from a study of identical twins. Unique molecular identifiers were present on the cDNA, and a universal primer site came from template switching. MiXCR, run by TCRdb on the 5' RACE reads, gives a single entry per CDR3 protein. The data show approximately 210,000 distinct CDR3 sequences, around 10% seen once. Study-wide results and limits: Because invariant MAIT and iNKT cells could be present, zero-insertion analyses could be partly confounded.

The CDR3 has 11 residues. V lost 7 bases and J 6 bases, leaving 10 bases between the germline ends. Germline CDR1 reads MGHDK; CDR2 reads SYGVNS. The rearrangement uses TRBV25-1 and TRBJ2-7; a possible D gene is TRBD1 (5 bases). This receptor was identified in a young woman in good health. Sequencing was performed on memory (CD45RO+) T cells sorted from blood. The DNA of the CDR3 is TGTGCCAGCACAAGGCAGGGCGAGCAGTACTTC. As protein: CASTRQGEQYF.